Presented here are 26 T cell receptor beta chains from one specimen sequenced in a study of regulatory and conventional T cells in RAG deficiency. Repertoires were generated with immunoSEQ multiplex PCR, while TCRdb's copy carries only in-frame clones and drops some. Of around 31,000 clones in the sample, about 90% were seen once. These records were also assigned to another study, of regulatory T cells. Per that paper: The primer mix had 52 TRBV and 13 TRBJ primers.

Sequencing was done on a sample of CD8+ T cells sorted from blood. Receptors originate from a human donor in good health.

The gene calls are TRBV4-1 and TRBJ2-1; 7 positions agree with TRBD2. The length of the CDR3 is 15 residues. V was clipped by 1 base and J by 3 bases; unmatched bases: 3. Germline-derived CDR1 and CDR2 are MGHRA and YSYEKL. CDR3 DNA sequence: TGCGCCAGCAGCCAAGTGGCGGGAGACTACAATGAGCAGTTCTTC. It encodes CASSQVAGDYNEQFF.

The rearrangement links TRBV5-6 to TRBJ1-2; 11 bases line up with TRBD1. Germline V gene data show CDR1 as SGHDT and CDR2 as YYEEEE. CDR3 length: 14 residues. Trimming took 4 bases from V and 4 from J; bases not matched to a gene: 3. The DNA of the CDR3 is TGTGCCAGCAGCATAGGACAGGGGGCCTATGGCTACACCTTC. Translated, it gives CASSIGQGAYGYTF.

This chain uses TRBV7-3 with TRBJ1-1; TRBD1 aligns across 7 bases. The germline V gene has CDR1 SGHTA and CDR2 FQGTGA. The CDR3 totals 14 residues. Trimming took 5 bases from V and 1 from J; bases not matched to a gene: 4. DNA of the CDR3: TGTGCCAGCAGCGATGGGACAGCGAACACTGAAGCTTTCTTT. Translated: CASSDGTANTEAFF.

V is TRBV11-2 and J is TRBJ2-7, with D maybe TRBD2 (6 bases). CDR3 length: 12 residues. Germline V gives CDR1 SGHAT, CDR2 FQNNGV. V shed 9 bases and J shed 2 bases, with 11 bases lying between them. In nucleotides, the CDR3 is TGTGCCAGTGCTAGCGATACCTACGAGCAGTACTTC. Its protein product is CASASDTYEQYF.

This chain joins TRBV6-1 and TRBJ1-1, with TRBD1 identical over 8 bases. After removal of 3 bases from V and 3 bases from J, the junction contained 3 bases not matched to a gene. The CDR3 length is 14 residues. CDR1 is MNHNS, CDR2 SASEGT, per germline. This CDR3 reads CASSETGEYTEAFF. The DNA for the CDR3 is TGTGCCAGCAGTGAGACAGGGGAGTACACTGAAGCTTTCTTT.

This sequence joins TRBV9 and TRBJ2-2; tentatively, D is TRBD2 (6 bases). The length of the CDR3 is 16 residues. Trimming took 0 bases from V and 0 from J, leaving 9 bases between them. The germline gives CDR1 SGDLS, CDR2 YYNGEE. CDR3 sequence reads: CASSVVGGPNTGELFF. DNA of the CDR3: TGTGCCAGCAGCGTAGTGGGGGGACCGAACACCGGGGAGCTGTTTTTT. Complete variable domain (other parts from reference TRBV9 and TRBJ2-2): DSGVTQTPKHLITATGQRVTLRCSPRSGDLSVYWYQQSLDQGLQFLIQYYNGEERAKGNILERFSAQQFPDLHSELNLSSLELGDSALYFCASSVVGGPNTGELFFGEGSRLTVL.

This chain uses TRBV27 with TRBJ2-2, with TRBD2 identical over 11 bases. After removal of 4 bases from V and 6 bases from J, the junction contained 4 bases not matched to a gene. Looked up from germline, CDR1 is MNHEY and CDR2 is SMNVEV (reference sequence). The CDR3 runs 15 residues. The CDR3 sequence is CASSWASGGSGELFF. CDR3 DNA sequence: TGTGCCAGCAGTTGGGCTAGCGGGGGGTCCGGGGAGCTGTTTTTT.

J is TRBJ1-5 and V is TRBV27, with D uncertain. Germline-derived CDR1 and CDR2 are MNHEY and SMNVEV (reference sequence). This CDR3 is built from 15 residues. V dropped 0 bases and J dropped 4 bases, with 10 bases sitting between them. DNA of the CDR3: TGTGCCAGCAGTTTATCGGTACAAGGGAATCAGCCCCAGCATTTT. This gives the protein CASSLSVQGNQPQHF.

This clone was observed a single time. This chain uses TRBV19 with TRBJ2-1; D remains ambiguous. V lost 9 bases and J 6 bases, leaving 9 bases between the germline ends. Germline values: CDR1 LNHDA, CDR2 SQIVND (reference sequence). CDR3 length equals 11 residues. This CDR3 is CARKLGNEQFF. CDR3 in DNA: TGTGCCAGGAAATTGGGCAATGAGCAGTTCTTC.

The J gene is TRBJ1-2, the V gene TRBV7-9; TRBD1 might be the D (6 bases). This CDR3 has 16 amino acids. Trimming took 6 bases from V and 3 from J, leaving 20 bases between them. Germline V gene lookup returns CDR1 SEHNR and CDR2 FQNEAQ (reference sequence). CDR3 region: CASRGSGRGGDYGYTF. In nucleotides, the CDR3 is TGTGCCAGCAGGGGGTCGGGCAGGGGAGGCGACTATGGCTACACCTTC. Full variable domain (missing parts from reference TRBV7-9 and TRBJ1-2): DTGVSQNPRHKITKRGQNVTFRCDPISEHNRLYWYRQTLGQGPEFLTYFQNEAQLEKSRLLSDRFSAERPKGSFSTLEIQRTEQGDSAMYLCASRGSGRGGDYGYTFGSGTRLTVV.

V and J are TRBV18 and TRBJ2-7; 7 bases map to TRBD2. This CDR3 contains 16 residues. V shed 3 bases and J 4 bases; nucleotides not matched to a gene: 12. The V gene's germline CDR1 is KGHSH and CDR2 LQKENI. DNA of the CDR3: TGTGCCAGCTCACCTCGAGGGCTAGCGGAAATTTACGAGCAGTACTTC. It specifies CASSPRGLAEIYEQYF.

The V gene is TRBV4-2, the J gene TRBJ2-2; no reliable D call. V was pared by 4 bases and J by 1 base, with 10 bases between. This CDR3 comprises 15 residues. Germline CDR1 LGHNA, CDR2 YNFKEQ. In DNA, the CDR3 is TGTGCCAGCAGCCTAGAAAACTGGAACACCGGGGAGCTGTTTTTT. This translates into CASSLENWNTGELFF.

The DNA of the CDR3 is TGTGCCACTGACCGGACGGGGGGTTCCTACAATGAGCAGTTCTTC. Protein sequence: CATDRTGGSYNEQFF. The chain couples TRBV5-8 to TRBJ2-1; the match to TRBD2 covers 7 bases. Trimming at V came to 9 bases and at J to 1 base, leaving 10 bases not matched to a gene. The CDR3 spans 15 residues. Germline CDR1 and CDR2: SGHTS and YDEGEE.

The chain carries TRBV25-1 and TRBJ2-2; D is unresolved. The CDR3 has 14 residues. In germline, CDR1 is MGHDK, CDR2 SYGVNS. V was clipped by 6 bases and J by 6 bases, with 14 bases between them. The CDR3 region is CASRNDKYAGELFF. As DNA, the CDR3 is TGTGCCAGCAGGAATGACAAGTACGCCGGGGAGCTGTTTTTT.

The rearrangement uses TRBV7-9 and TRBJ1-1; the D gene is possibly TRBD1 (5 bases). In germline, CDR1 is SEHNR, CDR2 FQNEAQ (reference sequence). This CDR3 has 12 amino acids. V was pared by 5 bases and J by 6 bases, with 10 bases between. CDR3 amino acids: CASSLVGAEAFF. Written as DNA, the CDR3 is TGTGCCAGCAGCCTCGTAGGGGCTGAAGCTTTCTTT.

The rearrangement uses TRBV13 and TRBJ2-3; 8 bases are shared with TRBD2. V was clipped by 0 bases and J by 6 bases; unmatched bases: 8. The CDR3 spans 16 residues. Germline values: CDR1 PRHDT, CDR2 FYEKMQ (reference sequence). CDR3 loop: CASSLGQTGTRDTQYF. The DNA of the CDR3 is TGTGCCAGCAGCTTAGGACAAACCGGGACTAGGGATACGCAGTATTTT.

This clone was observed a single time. The CDR3 is CASSFIADRTDTQYF. For the CDR3, the DNA is TGTGCCAGCAGTTTTATAGCCGATAGGACAGATACGCAGTATTTT. This chain links TRBV27 with TRBJ2-3, with unresolved D. V dropped 3 bases and J dropped 3 bases, with 13 bases sitting between them. Germline CDR1 MNHEY, CDR2 SMNVEV (reference sequence). The CDR3 runs 15 residues.

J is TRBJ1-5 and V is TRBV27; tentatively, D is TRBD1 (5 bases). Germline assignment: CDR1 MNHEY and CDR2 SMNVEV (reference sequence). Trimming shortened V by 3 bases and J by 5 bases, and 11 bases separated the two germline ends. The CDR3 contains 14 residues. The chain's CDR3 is CASSFKRGDQPQHF. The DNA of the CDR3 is TGTGCCAGCAGTTTCAAAAGGGGAGATCAGCCCCAGCATTTT.

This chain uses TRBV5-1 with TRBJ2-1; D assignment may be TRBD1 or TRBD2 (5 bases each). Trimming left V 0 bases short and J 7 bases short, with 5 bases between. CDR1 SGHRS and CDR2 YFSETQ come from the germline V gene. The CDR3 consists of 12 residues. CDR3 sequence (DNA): TGCGCCAGCAGCTTGGGGGGGAATGAGCAGTTCTTC. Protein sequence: CASSLGGNEQFF.

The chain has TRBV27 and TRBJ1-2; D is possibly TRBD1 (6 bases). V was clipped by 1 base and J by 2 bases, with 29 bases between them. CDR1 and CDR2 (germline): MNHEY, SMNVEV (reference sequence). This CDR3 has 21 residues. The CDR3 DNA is TGTGCCAGCAGTTTATTCTCCGGCGGACTCCAGGGGCCCCATTCCAACTATGGCTACACCTTC. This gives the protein CASSLFSGGLQGPHSNYGYTF.

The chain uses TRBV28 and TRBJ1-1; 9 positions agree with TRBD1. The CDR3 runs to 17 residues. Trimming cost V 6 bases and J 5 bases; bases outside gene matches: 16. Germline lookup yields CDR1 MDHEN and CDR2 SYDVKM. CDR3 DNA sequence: TGTGCCAGCAGCCTCGAAACAGGGGGCGCGCTGGGGACTGAAGCTTTCTTT. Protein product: CASSLETGGALGTEAFF.

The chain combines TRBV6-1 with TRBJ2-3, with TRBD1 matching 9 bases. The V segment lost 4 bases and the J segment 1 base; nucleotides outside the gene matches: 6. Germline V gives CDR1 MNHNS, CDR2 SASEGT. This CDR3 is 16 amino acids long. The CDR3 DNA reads TGTGCCAGCAGTGTCACAGGGGGCGCTGGCACAGATACGCAGTATTTT. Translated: CASSVTGGAGTDTQYF.

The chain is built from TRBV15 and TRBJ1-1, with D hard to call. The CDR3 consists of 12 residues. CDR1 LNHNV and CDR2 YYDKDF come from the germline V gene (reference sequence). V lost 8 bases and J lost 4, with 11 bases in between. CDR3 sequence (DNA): TGTGCCACCGGTTTGTCCACCACTGAAGCTTTCTTT. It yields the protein CATGLSTTEAFF.

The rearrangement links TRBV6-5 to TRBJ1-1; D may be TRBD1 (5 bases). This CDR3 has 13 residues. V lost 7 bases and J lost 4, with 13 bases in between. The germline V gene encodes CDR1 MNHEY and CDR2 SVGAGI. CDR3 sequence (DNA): TGTGCCAGCAAGAAGTCAGGGTTCACTGAAGCTTTCTTT. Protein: CASKKSGFTEAFF.

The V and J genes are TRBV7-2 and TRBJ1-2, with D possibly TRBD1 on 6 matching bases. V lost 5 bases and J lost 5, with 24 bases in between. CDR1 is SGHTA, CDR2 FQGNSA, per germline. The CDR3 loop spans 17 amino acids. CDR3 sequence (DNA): TGTGCCAGCAGCCCTGAGGGAGGTGCACGGGGGCTTTATGGCTACACCTTC. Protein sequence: CASSPEGGARGLYGYTF.

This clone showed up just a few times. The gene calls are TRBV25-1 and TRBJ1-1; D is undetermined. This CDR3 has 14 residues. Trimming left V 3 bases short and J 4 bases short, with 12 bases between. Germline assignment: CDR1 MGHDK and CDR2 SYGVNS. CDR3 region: CASSDHFEGTEAFF. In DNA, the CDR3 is TGTGCCAGCAGTGACCACTTCGAAGGCACTGAAGCTTTCTTT.